This T cell receptor (beta chain) derives from a study of Ad26.COV2.S vaccination and SARS-CoV-2 variants. Overall study results and limits: Total T cell responses were possibly underestimated by TCR breadth and depth analyses.

This CDR3 is 15 amino acids long. Trimming shortened V by 2 bases and J by 4 bases, and 14 bases separated the two germline ends. Germline CDR1 reads MNHNS; CDR2 reads SASEGT. The table lists this clone with a count of one. As yet, its antigen is unknown. Using immunoSEQ multiplex PCR, the repertoire was profiled, and TCRdb retains in-frame clones only, with some absent. Of about 97,000 clones listed, over 60% are singletons. This chain uses TRBV6-1 with TRBJ1-2; a weak D match, TRBD1 (6 bases). This material consisted of peripheral blood, taken after recovery from COVID-19. The source of this sequence is a human donor who had recovered from COVID-19. DNA for the CDR3: TGTGCCAGCAGTGAATCGGGGGCTCAACTCTATGGCTACACCTTC. It translates to CASSESGAQLYGYTF.